The 14 T cell receptor beta chains listed next were all sequenced from one sample in a study of T cells after yellow fever vaccination. MiXCR, applied by TCRdb to the 5' RACE reads, yields one record per CDR3 protein. This table holds about 13,000 distinct CDR3 sequences, approximately 4.9% found once. The sequencing here drew on PBMCs, either bulk or a sorted T-cell subset (CD4+, CD8+, memory, or dextramer-sorted; not recorded which), taken 45 days after the yellow fever booster vaccination. Source of these receptors: a young man who received the YFV17D yellow fever vaccine.

This clonotype was counted at least ten times. The chain carries TRBV24-1 and TRBJ2-3, with TRBD2 as a possible D gene (6 bases). This CDR3 spans 14 amino acids. Germline CDR1 reads KGHDR; CDR2 reads SFDVKD. Trimming cost V 5 bases and J 1 base, with 9 bases left between them. The CDR3 region is CATSGGAGTDTQYF. Written as DNA, the CDR3 is TGTGCCACCAGTGGCGGGGCCGGCACAGATACGCAGTATTTT.

A remark on this clonotype: Given a much more abundant clone one base away, this may be a read error. V usage is TRBV18 and J usage is TRBJ2-6; TRBD2 is a possible D gene (6 bases). The CDR3 is made up of 15 amino acids. Germline V gene lookup returns CDR1 KGHSH and CDR2 LQKENI. The CDR3 region has the DNA TGTGCCAGCTCAGGGGGGATCTCTGGGGCCAACGTCCCGACTTTC. Translation gives CASSGGISGANVPTF.

The rearrangement uses TRBV20-1 and TRBJ2-7, with 9 nucleotides matching TRBD2. The CDR3 covers 13 residues. Germline CDR1 reads DFQATT; CDR2 reads SNEGSKA (reference sequence). Trimming at V came to 6 bases and at J to 6 bases, leaving 9 bases not matched to a gene. The CDR3 loop reads CSAPPREGAEQYF. CDR3 bases: TGCAGTGCCCCACCGCGGGAGGGTGCCGAGCAGTACTTC.

This clonotype was counted ten times or more. The chain uses TRBV4-3 and TRBJ2-2, with 8 bases identical to TRBD1. Germline loops: CDR1 LGHNA, CDR2 YSLEER. V was pared by 0 bases and J by 6 bases, with 6 bases of the junction left unmatched. The CDR3 has 16 amino acids. The CDR3 DNA is TGCGCCAGCAGCCAAGATGGGACAGGCGGCGCCGGGGAGCTGTTTTTT. This translates into CASSQDGTGGAGELFF.

In its sample, this clonotype was seen a few times. J is TRBJ2-1 and V is TRBV6-2 or TRBV6-3, with D hard to call. The V end was cut by 10 bases, the J end by 12 bases, with 16 bases between. The germline CDR1 and CDR2 sequences are MNHEY and SVGEGT. The CDR3 contains 11 residues. For the CDR3, the DNA is TGTGCCATAACAAAAGGTTATGTGCAGTTCTTC. Translating it yields CAITKGYVQFF.

This clonotype has a count of ten or more. V gene TRBV5-1 combines with J gene TRBJ2-6, with D maybe TRBD1 (5 bases). Germline CDR1 reads SGHRS; CDR2 reads YFSETQ. The CDR3 extends over 16 amino acids. V gave up 6 bases and J gave up 0 bases, with 13 bases separating them. The CDR3 DNA reads TGCGCCAGCACCGGCGAAAGGGGCTCTGGGGCCAACGTCCTGACTTTC. Translated, it gives CASTGERGSGANVLTF.

This clonotype was seen at least ten times. The V gene is TRBV6-5, the J gene TRBJ2-4; 9 bases map to TRBD1. V lost 6 bases, J lost 7 bases, and 7 bases stayed unmatched. The germline V gene encodes CDR1 MNHEY and CDR2 SVGAGI. The CDR3 runs 14 residues. The CDR3 region has the DNA TGTGCCAGCAGGGGGGGGACAGGGTACAACATTCAGTACTTC. It is translated as CASRGGTGYNIQYF.

This clonotype was counted at least ten times. This chain connects TRBV20-1 to TRBJ1-1; D may be TRBD1 (5 bases). Trimming stripped 6 bases from V and 5 bases from J, with 16 bases between. CDR1 is DFQATT and CDR2 is SNEGSKA in the germline V gene (reference sequence). The CDR3 is 13 amino acids. CDR3 sequence reads: CSAGGGYGTEAFF. CDR3 DNA: TGCAGTGCCGGCGGGGGGTACGGGACTGAAGCTTTCTTT.

This clonotype occurred many times. This chain connects TRBV3-1 to TRBJ1-5; D remains ambiguous. The CDR3 is 14 residues long. V lost 6 bases and J lost 4, with 13 bases in between. CDR1 and CDR2 from the germline V gene are LGHDT and YNNKEL (reference sequence). CDR3 protein: CASRIGRGNQPQHF. The CDR3, as DNA: TGTGCCAGCAGGATAGGGAGAGGTAATCAGCCCCAGCATTTT.

This clonotype was counted many times. The chain combines TRBV5-1 with TRBJ2-1, with TRBD2 matching over 8 bases. Germline-derived CDR1 and CDR2 are SGHRS and YFSETQ. The CDR3 runs to 18 residues. V gave up 8 bases and J gave up 5 bases; unmatched junction bases: 21. The CDR3 coding sequence is TGCGCCAGTTCCAAGGGACTAGGCGGCGTAAAGGGAGACAATGAGCAGTTCTTC. Translating it yields CASSKGLGGVKGDNEQFF.

This clonotype was counted many times. The chain links TRBV20-1 to TRBJ2-7; no clear D. Germline CDR1 is DFQATT and CDR2 is SNEGSKA (reference sequence). With 5 bases removed from V and 0 bases from J, the gap between germline ends came to 14 bases. This CDR3 has 14 residues. CDR3 bases: TGCAGTGCTTTTACGACTGGAAGCTCCTACGAGCAGTACTTC. Amino acids: CSAFTTGSSYEQYF.

By its share, this clonotype is medium-sized. V usage is TRBV29-1 and J usage is TRBJ2-7; tentative D call: TRBD1 (5 bases). Germline V gene data show CDR1 as SQVTM and CDR2 as ANQGSEA. The V end was cut by 3 bases, the J end by 1 base, with 10 bases between. The CDR3 runs 13 residues. Here the CDR3 reads CSVEGPRSYEQYF. The DNA of the CDR3 is TGCAGCGTTGAGGGGCCCCGTTCCTACGAGCAGTACTTC.

Many counts were recorded for this clonotype. The chain has TRBV27 and TRBJ1-2, with D possibly matching TRBD1 (6 bases). Trimming removed 2 bases at V and 4 bases at J, with 11 bases between. Germline CDR1 reads MNHEY; CDR2 reads SMNVEV (reference sequence). This CDR3 is built from 14 residues. The CDR3 protein is CASSLGGGGYGYTF. CDR3 nucleotide sequence: TGTGCCAGCAGTTTAGGGGGGGGCGGCTATGGCTACACCTTC.

This clonotype was observed at least ten times. V gene TRBV20-1 combines with J gene TRBJ2-7; D gene unclear. CDR1 is DFQATT, CDR2 SNEGSKA, per germline (reference sequence). Trimming took off 6 bases at V and 2 bases at J, with 14 bases between the two ends. The CDR3 sequence is 13 residues long. CDR3 bases: TGCAGTGCCCTTAGAGACTCTCCCTACGAGCAGTACTTC. Amino acid sequence: CSALRDSPYEQYF.